The sample holds many counts of the clone carrying this T cell receptor beta chain. Its antigen is unknown. A single record per CDR3 protein comes from TCRdb applying MiXCR to the reads. The profile shows 650,000 to 900,000 distinct CDR3 sequences, 32% of them singletons. This sample was included in a study of T cell repertoires in cytomegalovirus infection. As for the study in general: Recently described HLA-C-restricted plus well-studied HLA-B-restricted CMV epitopes were used. CMV infection together with matching HLA type was indicated by public TCR beta signatures.

Overall study results and limits: Clonotypes of TCR beta that were HLA-C-restricted and CMV-specific dominated the ex vivo response.

The TCR comes from a human donor in good health (CMV status not recorded). Some clones in this sample may be carry-over from other donors' samples. The sequences come from cultured CD8+ T cells from PBMCs, collected from culture after CMV antigen stimulation.

CDR3 loop: CASSPITSDQETQYF. CDR3 coding DNA: TGTGCCAGCAGCCCCATTACTAGCGACCAAGAGACCCAGTACTTC. The chain is built from TRBV7-8 and TRBJ2-5; 7 bases agree with TRBD2. Trimming removed 5 bases from V and 0 bases from J; junction bases left unmatched: 6. The germline gives CDR1 SGHVS, CDR2 FQNEAQ. The CDR3 has 15 residues.